This passage covers 10 T cell receptor beta chains from one sample sequenced in a study of regulatory T cells in long-lasting Graves disease. The time point: newly diagnosed GD, antithyroid drugs for less than 3 months. Extracted RNA from PBMCs served as the source of the TCR library. CDR3 regions were amplified by Arm-PCR using iRepertoire HTBI primers to build TCR beta libraries. A single record per CDR3 protein comes from TCRdb applying MiXCR to the multiplex PCR reads. The sample consists of about 450,000 distinct CDR3 sequences, approximately 16% of them appearing once. The sample was also linked to a second study, of T cells in Graves' hyperthyroidism and ophthalmopathy.

The sequenced sample was peripheral blood mononuclear cells (PBMCs), obtained at new diagnosis, from a patient treated with antithyroid drugs. The source is a woman in her twenties or thirties with Graves disease.

This clonotype appeared many times. V gene TRBV7-6 combines with J gene TRBJ1-2; no definite D call. V was cut by 1 base and J by 5 bases, with 14 bases left in between. The CDR3 runs 15 residues. CDR1 SGHVS and CDR2 FNYEAQ come from the germline V gene. CDR3 loop: CASSLESIPGYGYTF. The CDR3, as DNA: TGTGCCAGCAGCTTAGAATCGATCCCAGGTTATGGCTACACCTTC.

This clonotype has at least ten counts. This chain joins TRBV7-2 and TRBJ2-7; tentative D call: TRBD1 (6 bases). V was clipped by 4 bases and J by 6 bases, with 16 bases between them. CDR1 SGHTA and CDR2 FQGNSA come from the germline V gene. The CDR3 runs 14 residues. CDR3 nucleotides: TGTGCCAGCAGCTCCCCAACAGGGACGCGCGAGCAGTACTTC. Encoded protein: CASSSPTGTREQYF.

This clonotype was counted at least ten times. V gene TRBV12-3 or TRBV12-4 combines with J gene TRBJ2-4; D is undetermined. The CDR3 has 17 amino acids. V shed 5 bases and J shed 0 bases, with 17 bases lying between them. CDR3 DNA: TGTGCCAGCAGTCCCCCCTTCGGACGGTTAGCCAAAAACATTCAGTACTTC. Its protein product is CASSPPFGRLAKNIQYF.

Only a few counts were recorded for this clonotype. This chain uses TRBV5-1 with TRBJ1-1, with a possible D match to TRBD1 (6 bases). The CDR3 is 15 residues long. V was shortened by 7 bases and J by 2 bases, with 18 bases between the two germline ends. CDR1 is SGHRS and CDR2 is YFSETQ in the germline V gene. Here the CDR3 reads CASGVLGAPNTEAFF. The DNA for the CDR3 is TGCGCCAGCGGCGTTTTGGGGGCCCCAAACACTGAAGCTTTCTTT.

A few counts support this clonotype. V is TRBV6-1 and J is TRBJ1-1, with D hard to call. V was shortened by 7 bases and J by 6 bases, with 12 bases between the two germline ends. This CDR3 is built from 12 residues. CDR1 MNHNS and CDR2 SASEGT come from the germline V gene. CDR3 nucleotides: TGTGCCAGCAATAAGAACGGGGCTGAAGCTTTCTTT. Protein sequence: CASNKNGAEAFF.

This clonotype appeared many times. The genes are TRBV7-6 and TRBJ2-3; weak D call: TRBD1 (7 bases). The V gene lost 5 bases and the J gene lost 8 bases, with 17 bases spanning the gap. This CDR3 is built from 14 residues. Germline assignment: CDR1 SGHVS and CDR2 FNYEAQ. For the CDR3, the DNA is TGTGCCAGCAGCATAACTTCCCAGGGGGGTACGCAGTATTTT. Its protein is CASSITSQGGTQYF.

This clonotype appeared many times. V is TRBV28 and J is TRBJ2-7; D not certain. The CDR3 contains 12 residues. The germline V gene encodes CDR1 MDHEN and CDR2 SYDVKM. V dropped 6 bases and J dropped 3 bases, with 9 bases sitting between them. CDR3 DNA: TGTGCCAGCAGCGCCCAATTCTACGAGCAGTACTTC. Protein sequence: CASSAQFYEQYF.

This clonotype has more than one count but fewer than ten. A junction boundary mismatches the germline segment, possibly from a read error. This rearrangement joins TRBV12-3 or TRBV12-4 to TRBJ1-1; D not certain. CDR3 length: 14 residues. For the CDR3, the DNA is TGTGCCGGCAGTTTTAGGCAGAGGAACACTGAAGCTTTCTTT. It specifies CAGSFRQRNTEAFF.

V gene TRBV27 combines with J gene TRBJ2-5; TRBD1 agrees at 11 bases. Germline V gives CDR1 MNHEY, CDR2 SMNVEV (reference sequence). Unmatched junction bases numbered 3, after V lost 3 bases and J lost 3 bases. The CDR3 is 15 amino acids. CDR3 region: CASSFRGQGEETQYF. CDR3 nucleotide sequence: TGTGCCAGCAGTTTCCGGGGACAGGGGGAAGAGACCCAGTACTTC.

This clonotype was detected many times. The J gene is TRBJ1-1, the V gene TRBV7-8; D is ambiguous. Germline V gene data show CDR1 as SGHVS and CDR2 as FQNEAQ. V was shortened by 6 bases and J by 4 bases, with 18 bases between the two germline ends. CDR3 length: 15 amino acids. In DNA, the CDR3 is TGTGCCAGCAGTCTTTCGTCCTACGCCGCCACTGAAGCTTTCTTT. Translated, it gives CASSLSSYAATEAFF.